This is a list of T cell receptor beta chains from one sample in a study of Ad26.COV2.S vaccination and SARS-CoV-2 variants. Profiled with immunoSEQ multiplex PCR; TCRdb holds only in-frame clones, not every one. The table has 350,000 to 600,000 clones, about 88% seen once; the top ten hold roughly 1.7%. The sample consisted of peripheral blood, taken in a trial of Ad26.COV2.S vaccine versus placebo. The receptors originated from a person between 18 and 59 years old who received the Ad26.COV2.S COVID-19 vaccine or a placebo. The CDR3 runs from the conserved cysteine through the conserved F or W. D genes are given only for firm matches. Size is omitted from some rows. Given values are once, few, many or a class for expanded clones.

D: .; J: TRBJ1-1; length: 15; V: TRBV19; size: .; DNA: TGTGCCAGTAGTATGCCAGGGTCGATGAACACTGAAGCTTTCTTT; CDR3: CASSMPGSMNTEAFF
D: .; J: TRBJ2-7; length: 15; V: TRBV9; size: .; DNA: TGTGCCAGCAGCCAGTCAAGCAGCCCCTCCTACGAGCAGTACTTC; CDR3: CASSQSSSPSYEQYF
D: TRBD1; J: TRBJ2-7; length: 14; V: TRBV18; size: .; DNA: TGTGCCAGCTCACCAGGACAGGGAGGCGTCGAGCAGTACTTC; CDR3: CASSPGQGGVEQYF
D: .; J: TRBJ2-3; length: 14; V: TRBV6-5; size: .; DNA: TGTGCCAGCAGATGGCGGGGGCAAGCAGATACGCAGTATTTT; CDR3: CASRWRGQADTQYF
D: TRBD2; J: TRBJ2-7; length: 14; V: TRBV30; size: few; DNA: TGTGCCTGGAGTCGGACTAGCGGGTCCTACGAGCAGTACTTC; CDR3: CAWSRTSGSYEQYF
D: .; J: TRBJ2-7; length: 15; V: TRBV3-1/TRBV3-2; size: .; DNA: TGTGCCAGCAGCCAAGACAGTAGGAAGAGGGACGAGCAGTACTTC; CDR3: CASSQDSRKRDEQYF
D: .; J: TRBJ2-2; length: 16; V: TRBV11-3; size: .; DNA: TGTGCCAGCAGCTTAGCTGGGGCCGGGGACACCGGGGAGCTGTTTTTT; CDR3: CASSLAGAGDTGELFF
D: .; J: TRBJ2-6; length: 13; V: TRBV4-1; size: .; DNA: TGCGCCAGCAGCCAAGCCGGGGCCAACGTCCTGACTTTC; CDR3: CASSQAGANVLTF
D: TRBD1; J: TRBJ2-3; length: 15; V: TRBV9; size: .; DNA: TGTGCCAGCAGCGTCGACAGGGCGGGCACAGATACGCAGTATTTT; CDR3: CASSVDRAGTDTQYF
D: .; J: TRBJ2-2; length: 13; V: TRBV24-1; size: .; DNA: TGTGCCACCAGTGATTTGCGGGTCGGGGAGCTGTTTTTT; CDR3: CATSDLRVGELFF
D: .; J: TRBJ2-5; length: 15; V: TRBV11-2; size: .; DNA: TGTGCCAGCAGCCCCTGGGCAGGGGAGATGGAGACCCAGTACTTC; CDR3: CASSPWAGEMETQYF
D: TRBD1; J: TRBJ2-7; length: 17; V: TRBV28; size: once; DNA: TGTGCCAGCAGTTTTTGGGTTACTGGACAGGGGGCCTACGAGCAGTACTTC; CDR3: CASSFWVTGQGAYEQYF
D: TRBD1; J: TRBJ2-6; length: 16; V: TRBV27; size: .; DNA: TGTGCCAGCACCGAACAGGGGTTCTTGGGGGCCAACGTCCTGACTTTC; CDR3: CASTEQGFLGANVLTF
D: TRBD2; J: TRBJ2-7; length: 14; V: TRBV19; size: .; DNA: TGTGCCAGTAGTATCTCGGGGGGGGACTACGAGCAGTACTTC; CDR3: CASSISGGDYEQYF
D: TRBD2; J: TRBJ2-1; length: 14; V: TRBV15; size: few; DNA: TGTGCCACCAGCGCGACTAGCGGTCCCAGCGAGCAGTTCTTC; CDR3: CATSATSGPSEQFF
D: .; J: TRBJ1-2; length: 12; V: TRBV27; size: .; DNA: TGTGCCAGCAGCCCCAGGGGTGGTGGCTACACCTTC; CDR3: CASSPRGGGYTF
D: .; J: TRBJ2-3; length: 16; V: TRBV5-1; size: .; DNA: TGCGCCAGCAGTTTGGGAATAGATTGGAGCACAGATACGCAGTATTTT; CDR3: CASSLGIDWSTDTQYF
D: TRBD1; J: TRBJ1-2; length: 13; V: TRBV12-3/TRBV12-4; size: .; DNA: TGTGCCAGCAGTCGACAGGGGGCACGAGGCTACACCTTC; CDR3: CASSRQGARGYTF
D: .; J: TRBJ1-5; length: 12; V: TRBV29-1; size: .; DNA: TGCAGCGCGGGGGGAAGCAATCAGCCCCAGCATTTT; CDR3: CSAGGSNQPQHF
D: TRBD1; J: TRBJ1-3; length: 18; V: TRBV18; size: .; DNA: TGTGCCAGCTCATATCCAATGAAGACAGGGGACTCTGGAAACACCATATATTTT; CDR3: CASSYPMKTGDSGNTIYF
D: .; J: TRBJ1-5; length: 13; V: TRBV5-1; size: few; DNA: TGCGCCAGCAGCTTGAGGGTAGGGCAGCCCCAGCATTTT; CDR3: CASSLRVGQPQHF
D: TRBD1; J: TRBJ1-6; length: 15; V: TRBV27; size: .; DNA: TGTGCCAGCAGTTTAACCGGGACAGGGGGCCTACCCCTCCACTTT; CDR3: CASSLTGTGGLPLHF
D: TRBD1; J: TRBJ2-7; length: 14; V: TRBV18; size: .; DNA: TGTGCCAGCTCACCACGGACAGGGGGCTCGGTGCAGTACTTC; CDR3: CASSPRTGGSVQYF
D: TRBD1; J: TRBJ2-7; length: 16; V: TRBV11-2; size: once; DNA: TGTGCCAGCAGCTTATTCCTGGGGACAGGGGGGGACGAGCAGTACTTC; CDR3: CASSLFLGTGGDEQYF
D: .; J: TRBJ1-2; length: 13; V: TRBV10-3; size: .; DNA: TGTGCCATCAGCCCTAGGGGGGAGGATGGCTACACCTTC; CDR3: CAISPRGEDGYTF
D: .; J: TRBJ2-1; length: 15; V: TRBV4-3; size: .; DNA: TGCGCCAGCAGCCAAGTCGTAGGGCTGGAGAATGAGCAGTTCTTC; CDR3: CASSQVVGLENEQFF